This record looks at one TCR beta chain sequence and its context. This CDR3 spans 17 amino acids. Germline V gene data show CDR1 as MDHEN and CDR2 as SYDVKM. Trimming cost V 6 bases and J 1 base; bases outside gene matches: 8. This sample was included in a study of Graves' ophthalmopathy and Graves' hyperthyroidism. The study amplified TCR beta CDR3 regions using RNA transcripts. Following a first-round RT-PCR that used HTBI primers, a second-round multiplex PCR was carried out. In TCRdb, the multiplex PCR reads were re-called with MiXCR into one record per CDR3 protein. Found here are 150,000 or so distinct CDR3 sequences, about 40% of them singletons; the top ten hold under 6.5%.

The chain couples TRBV28 to TRBJ2-7; 14 bases fit TRBD2. The sequencing input was peripheral blood. This sequence originates from a woman aged 40 to 50 with Graves' ophthalmopathy. The CDR3 nucleotides are TGTGCCAGCAGGTCGGGACTAGCGGGAGTTCCTTCCTACGAGCAGTACTTC. It codes for CASRSGLAGVPSYEQYF.